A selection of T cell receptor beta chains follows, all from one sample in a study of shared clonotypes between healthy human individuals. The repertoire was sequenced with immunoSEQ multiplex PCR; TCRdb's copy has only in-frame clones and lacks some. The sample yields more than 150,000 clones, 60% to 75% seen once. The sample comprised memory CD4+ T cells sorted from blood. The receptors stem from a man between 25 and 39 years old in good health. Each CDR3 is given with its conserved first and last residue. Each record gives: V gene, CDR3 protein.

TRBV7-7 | CASSLYSGTQETQYF
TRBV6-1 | CASDRDGNTIYF
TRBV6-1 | CASSYPTNAFF
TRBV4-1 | CASRRLAGESSYNEQFF
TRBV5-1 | CASSDGHFQETQYF
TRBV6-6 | CASSYLETGELFF
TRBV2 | CASSAGLHYNEQFF
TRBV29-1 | CSAKGMFKDTQYF
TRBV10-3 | CATCLAGNEQFF
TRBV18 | CASSPVGGGQNTGELFF
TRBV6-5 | CASSHPSYSNEQFF
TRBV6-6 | CASSYREAEAFF
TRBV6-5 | CASSYSYRVNTEAFF
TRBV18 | CASSPPAGEETQYF
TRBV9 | CASSLLGYKGETQYF
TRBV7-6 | CASSLGGGYTEAFF
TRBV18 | CASSPPGRTGELFF
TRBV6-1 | CASSGLAYNTGELFF
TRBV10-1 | CASSDRPQETQYF
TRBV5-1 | CASTQAGTRGTDTQYF
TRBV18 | CASSPRGIYNEQFF
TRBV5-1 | CASSSGTGETQYF
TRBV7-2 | CASSSGYNEQFF
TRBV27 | CASSYRLTTHSYEQYF
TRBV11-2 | CASSRMNTEAFF